This TCR beta chain stems from a study of OX40 agonist ivuxolimab in advanced cancers. Study information: In three patients, partial responses were observed, one with hepatocellular carcinoma and two with cutaneous melanoma. Study-wide results and caveats: On average, CD8+ T cells showed a greater number of expanded clones than CD4+. Some patients who did not respond also had low normalized T-cell clonal expansion. Both blood CD4+ and CD8+ T cells showed clonal growth by week 6 at 0.1 to 3.0 mg/kg.

As regards this clone: Antigen unknown.

Data came from immunoSEQ multiplex PCR; TCRdb stores just in-frame clones and leaves some out. The repertoire holds tens of thousands of clones, with approximately 90% as singletons. CDR1 and CDR2 (germline): MNHEY, SMNVEV (reference sequence). The CDR3 is 13 amino acids. V was shortened by 0 bases and J by 6 bases, with 9 bases between the two germline ends. The V gene is TRBV27, the J gene TRBJ2-7; D gene ambiguous. The TCR comes from an adult with an advanced solid tumor such as melanoma, head and neck, liver or kidney cancer. Here the sequenced sample was CD4+ or CD8+ T cells sorted from blood, taken in a trial of the OX40 agonist ivuxolimab. The CDR3 reads CASSLSSRFEQYF. CDR3 sequence (DNA): TGTGCCAGCAGTTTATCCTCTAGATTCGAGCAGTACTTC.